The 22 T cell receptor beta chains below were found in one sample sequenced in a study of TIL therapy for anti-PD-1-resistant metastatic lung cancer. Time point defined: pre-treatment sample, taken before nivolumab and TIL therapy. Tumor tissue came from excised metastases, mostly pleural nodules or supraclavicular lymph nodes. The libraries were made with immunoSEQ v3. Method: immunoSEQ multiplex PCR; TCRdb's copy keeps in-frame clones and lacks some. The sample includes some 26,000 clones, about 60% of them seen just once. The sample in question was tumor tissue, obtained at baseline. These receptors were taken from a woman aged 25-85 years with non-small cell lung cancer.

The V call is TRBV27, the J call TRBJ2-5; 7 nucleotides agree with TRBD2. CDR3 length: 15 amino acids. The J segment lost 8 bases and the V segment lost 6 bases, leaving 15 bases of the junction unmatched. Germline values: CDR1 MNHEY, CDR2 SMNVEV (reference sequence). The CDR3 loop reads CASRPTWGGPGTQYF. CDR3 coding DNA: TGTGCCAGCAGACCGACCTGGGGAGGGCCAGGAACCCAGTACTTC.

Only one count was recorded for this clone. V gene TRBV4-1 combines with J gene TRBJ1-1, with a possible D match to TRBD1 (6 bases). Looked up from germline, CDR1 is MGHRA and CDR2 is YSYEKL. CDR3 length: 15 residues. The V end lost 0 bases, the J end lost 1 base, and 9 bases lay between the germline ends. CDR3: CASSQESGANTEAFF. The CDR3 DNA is TGCGCCAGCAGCCAAGAATCGGGGGCGAACACTGAAGCTTTCTTT.

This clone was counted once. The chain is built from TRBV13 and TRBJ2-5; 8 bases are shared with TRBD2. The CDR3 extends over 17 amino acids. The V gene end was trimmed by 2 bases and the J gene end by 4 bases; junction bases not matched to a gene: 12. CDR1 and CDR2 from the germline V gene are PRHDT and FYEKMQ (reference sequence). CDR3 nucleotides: TGTGCCAGCAGCTTACGGATAGGGAGCGGGAGTGCAGAGACCCAGTACTTC. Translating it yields CASSLRIGSGSAETQYF.

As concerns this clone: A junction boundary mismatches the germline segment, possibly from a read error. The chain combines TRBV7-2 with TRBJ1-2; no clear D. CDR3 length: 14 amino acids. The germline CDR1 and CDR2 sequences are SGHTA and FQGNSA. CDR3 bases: TGCGCCAGCAGCCAAGATCGACTAACGGGCGGCTACACCTTC. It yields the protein CASSQDRLTGGYTF.

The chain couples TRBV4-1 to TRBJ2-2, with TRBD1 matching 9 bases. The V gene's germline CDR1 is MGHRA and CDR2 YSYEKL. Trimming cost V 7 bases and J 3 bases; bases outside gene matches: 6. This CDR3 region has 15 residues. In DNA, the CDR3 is TGCGCCAGCACCCTCAGGACAGGGGACACCGGGGAGCTGTTTTTT. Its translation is CASTLRTGDTGELFF.

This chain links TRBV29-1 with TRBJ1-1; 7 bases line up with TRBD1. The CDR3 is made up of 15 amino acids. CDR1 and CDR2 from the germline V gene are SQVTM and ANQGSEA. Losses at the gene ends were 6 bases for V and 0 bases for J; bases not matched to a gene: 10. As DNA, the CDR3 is TGCAGCGTGACAGGGTTTTCATCCTTGAACACTGAAGCTTTCTTT. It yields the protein CSVTGFSSLNTEAFF.

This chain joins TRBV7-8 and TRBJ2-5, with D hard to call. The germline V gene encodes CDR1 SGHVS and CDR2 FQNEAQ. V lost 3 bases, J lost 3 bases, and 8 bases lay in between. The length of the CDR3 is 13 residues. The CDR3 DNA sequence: TGTGCCAGCAGCTTCGTCAGGAAAGAGACCCAGTACTTC. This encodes CASSFVRKETQYF.

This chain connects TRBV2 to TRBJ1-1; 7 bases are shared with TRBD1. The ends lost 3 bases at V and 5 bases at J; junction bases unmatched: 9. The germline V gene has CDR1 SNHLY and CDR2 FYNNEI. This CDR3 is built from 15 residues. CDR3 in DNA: TGTGCCAGCAGTGAGGTACAGGGGCAGGGAACTGAAGCTTTCTTT. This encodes CASSEVQGQGTEAFF.

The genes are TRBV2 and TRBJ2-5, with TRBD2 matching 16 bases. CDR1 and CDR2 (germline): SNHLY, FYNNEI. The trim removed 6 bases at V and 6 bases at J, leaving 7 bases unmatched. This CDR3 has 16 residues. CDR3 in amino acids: CASSAGLAGGPQTQYF. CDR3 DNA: TGTGCCAGCAGCGCGGGACTAGCGGGAGGGCCGCAGACCCAGTACTTC.

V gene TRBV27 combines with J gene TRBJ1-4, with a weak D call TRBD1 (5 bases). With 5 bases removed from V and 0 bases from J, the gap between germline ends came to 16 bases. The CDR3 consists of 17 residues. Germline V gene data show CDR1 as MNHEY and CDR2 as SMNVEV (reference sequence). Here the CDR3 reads CASSRFSGLTTNEKLFF. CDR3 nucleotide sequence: TGTGCCAGCAGTAGATTTTCGGGACTTACAACTAATGAAAAACTGTTTTTT.

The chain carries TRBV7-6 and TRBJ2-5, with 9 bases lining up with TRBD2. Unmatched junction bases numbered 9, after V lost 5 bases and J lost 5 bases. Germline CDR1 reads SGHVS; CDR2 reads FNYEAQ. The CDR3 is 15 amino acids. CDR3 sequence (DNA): TGTGCCAGCAGCCGCGATAGCGGGAGTGGCGAGACCCAGTACTTC. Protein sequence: CASSRDSGSGETQYF.

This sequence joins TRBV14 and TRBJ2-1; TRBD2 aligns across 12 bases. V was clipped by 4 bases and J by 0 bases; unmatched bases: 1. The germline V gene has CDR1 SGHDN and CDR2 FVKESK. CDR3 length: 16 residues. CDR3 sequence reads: CASSLLAGGSYNEQFF. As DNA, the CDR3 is TGTGCCAGCAGCCTACTAGCGGGAGGCTCCTACAATGAGCAGTTCTTC.

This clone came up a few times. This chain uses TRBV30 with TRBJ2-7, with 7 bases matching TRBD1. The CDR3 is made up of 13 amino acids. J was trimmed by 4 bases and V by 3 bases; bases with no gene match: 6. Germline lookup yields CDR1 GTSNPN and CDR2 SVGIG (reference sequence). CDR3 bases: TGTGCCTGGAGCAATACAGGGGTGTACGAGCAGTACTTC. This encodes CAWSNTGVYEQYF. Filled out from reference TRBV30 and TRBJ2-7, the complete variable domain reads SQTIHQWPATLVQPVGSPLSLECTVEGTSNPNLYWYRQAAGRGLQLLFYSVGIGQISSEVPQNLSASRPQDRQFILSSKKLLLSDSGFYLCAWSNTGVYEQYFGPGTRLTVT.

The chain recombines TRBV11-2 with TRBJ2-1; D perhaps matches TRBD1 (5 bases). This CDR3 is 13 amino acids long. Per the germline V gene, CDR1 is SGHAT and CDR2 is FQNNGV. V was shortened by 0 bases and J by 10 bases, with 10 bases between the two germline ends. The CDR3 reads CASSLERGREQFF. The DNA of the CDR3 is TGTGCCAGCAGCTTAGAAAGGGGAAGAGAGCAGTTCTTC.

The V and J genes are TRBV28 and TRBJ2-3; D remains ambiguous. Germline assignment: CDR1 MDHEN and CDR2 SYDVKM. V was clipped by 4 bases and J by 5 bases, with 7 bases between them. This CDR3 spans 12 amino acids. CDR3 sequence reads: CASSSAEDTQYF. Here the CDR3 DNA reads TGTGCCAGCAGTTCGGCCGAAGATACGCAGTATTTT.

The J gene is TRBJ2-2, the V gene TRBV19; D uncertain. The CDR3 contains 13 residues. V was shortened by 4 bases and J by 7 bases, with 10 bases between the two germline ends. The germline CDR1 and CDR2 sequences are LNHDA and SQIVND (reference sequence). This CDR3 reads CASSTRGIGELFF. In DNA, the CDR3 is TGTGCCAGTAGTACACGAGGTATCGGGGAGCTGTTTTTT.

CDR3 DNA: TGTGCCAGCAGTCCATTAGCGGGAATGGGCGAGCAGTACTTC. Translating it yields CASSPLAGMGEQYF. The chain carries TRBV6-5 and TRBJ2-7, with 8 bases aligning to TRBD2. Trimming took 5 bases from V and 6 from J; bases not matched to a gene: 9. CDR1 and CDR2 from the germline V gene are MNHEY and SVGAGI. The CDR3 sequence is 14 residues long.

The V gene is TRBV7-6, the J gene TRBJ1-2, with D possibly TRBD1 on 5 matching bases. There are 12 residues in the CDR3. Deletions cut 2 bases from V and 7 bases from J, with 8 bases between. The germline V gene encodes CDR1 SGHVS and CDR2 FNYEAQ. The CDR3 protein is CASSLRGRGYTF. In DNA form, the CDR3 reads TGTGCCAGCAGCTTAAGGGGCCGTGGCTACACCTTC.

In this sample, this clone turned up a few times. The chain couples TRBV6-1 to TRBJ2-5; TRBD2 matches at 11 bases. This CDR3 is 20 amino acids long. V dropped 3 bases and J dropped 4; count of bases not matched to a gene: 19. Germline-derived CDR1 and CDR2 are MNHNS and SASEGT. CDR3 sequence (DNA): TGTGCCAGCAGTGATCTCATCATAGGGCTAGCGGGGGGACTAAGAGAGACCCAGTACTTC. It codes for CASSDLIIGLAGGLRETQYF.

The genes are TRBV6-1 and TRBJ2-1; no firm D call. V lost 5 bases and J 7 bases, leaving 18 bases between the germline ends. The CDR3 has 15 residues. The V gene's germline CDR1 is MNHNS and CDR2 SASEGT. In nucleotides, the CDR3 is TGTGCCAGCAGTCCCCGCCCGGCCTCTGGAAATGAGCAGTTCTTC. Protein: CASSPRPASGNEQFF.

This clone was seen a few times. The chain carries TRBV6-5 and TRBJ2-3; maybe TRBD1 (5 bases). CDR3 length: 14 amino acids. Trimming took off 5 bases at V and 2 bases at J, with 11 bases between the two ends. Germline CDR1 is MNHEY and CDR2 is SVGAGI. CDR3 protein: CASSPGAPTDTQYF. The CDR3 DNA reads TGTGCCAGCAGTCCTGGGGCCCCCACAGATACGCAGTATTTT.

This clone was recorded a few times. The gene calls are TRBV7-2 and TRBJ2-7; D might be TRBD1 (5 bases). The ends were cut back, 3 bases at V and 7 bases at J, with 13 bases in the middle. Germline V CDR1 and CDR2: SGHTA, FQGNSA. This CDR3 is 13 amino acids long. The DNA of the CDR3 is TGTGCCAGCAGCTTGGCGTTTCAGGGAGAGCAGTACTTC. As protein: CASSLAFQGEQYF.